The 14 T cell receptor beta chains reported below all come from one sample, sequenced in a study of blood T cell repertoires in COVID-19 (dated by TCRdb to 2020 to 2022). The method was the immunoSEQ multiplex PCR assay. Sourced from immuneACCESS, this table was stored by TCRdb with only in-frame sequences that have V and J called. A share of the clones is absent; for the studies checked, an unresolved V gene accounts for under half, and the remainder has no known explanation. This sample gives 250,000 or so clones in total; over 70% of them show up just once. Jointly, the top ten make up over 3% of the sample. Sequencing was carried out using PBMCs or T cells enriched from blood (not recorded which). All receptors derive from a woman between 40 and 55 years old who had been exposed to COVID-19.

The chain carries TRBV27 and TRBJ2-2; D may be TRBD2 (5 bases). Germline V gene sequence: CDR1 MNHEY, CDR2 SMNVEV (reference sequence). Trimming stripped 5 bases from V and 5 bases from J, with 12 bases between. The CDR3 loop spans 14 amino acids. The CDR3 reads CASSPRPGTGELFF. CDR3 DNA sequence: TGTGCCAGCAGTCCCCGACCGGGGACCGGGGAGCTGTTTTTT.

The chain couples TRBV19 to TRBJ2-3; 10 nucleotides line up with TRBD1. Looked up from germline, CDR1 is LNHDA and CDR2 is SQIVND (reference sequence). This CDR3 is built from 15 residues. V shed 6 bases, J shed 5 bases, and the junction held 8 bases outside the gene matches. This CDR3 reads CASSRRTGGGDTQYF. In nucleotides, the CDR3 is TGTGCCAGTAGCCGTCGGACAGGGGGAGGAGATACGCAGTATTTT.

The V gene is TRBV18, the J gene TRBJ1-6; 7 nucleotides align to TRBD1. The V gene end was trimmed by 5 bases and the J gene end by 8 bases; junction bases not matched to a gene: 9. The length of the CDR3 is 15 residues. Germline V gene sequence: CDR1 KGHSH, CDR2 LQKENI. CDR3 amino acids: CASSAGQQTDSPLHF. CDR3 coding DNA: TGTGCCAGCTCAGCGGGACAGCAAACGGATTCACCCCTCCACTTT.

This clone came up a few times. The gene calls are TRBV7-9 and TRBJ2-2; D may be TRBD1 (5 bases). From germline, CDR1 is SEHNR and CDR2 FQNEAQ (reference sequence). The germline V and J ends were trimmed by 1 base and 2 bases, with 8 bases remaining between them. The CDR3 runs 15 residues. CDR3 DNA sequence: TGTGCCAGCAGCTTAGGACAGATTAACACCGGGGAGCTGTTTTTT. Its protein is CASSLGQINTGELFF.

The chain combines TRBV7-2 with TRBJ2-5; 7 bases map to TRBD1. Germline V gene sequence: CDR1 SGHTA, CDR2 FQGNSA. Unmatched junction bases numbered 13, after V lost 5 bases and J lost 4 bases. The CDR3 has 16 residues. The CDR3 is CASSRGVRQGRETQYF. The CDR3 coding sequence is TGTGCCAGCAGCCGGGGCGTTCGACAGGGTAGAGAGACCCAGTACTTC.

Here the CDR3 reads CASSLLGGGEGELFF. The CDR3 coding sequence is TGTGCCAGCAGCCTACTCGGGGGAGGAGAGGGGGAGCTGTTTTTT. V and J are TRBV25-1 and TRBJ2-2, with D maybe TRBD2 (6 bases). The V gene lost 6 bases and the J gene lost 8 bases, with 19 bases spanning the gap. CDR3 length: 15 amino acids. Germline values: CDR1 MGHDK, CDR2 SYGVNS.

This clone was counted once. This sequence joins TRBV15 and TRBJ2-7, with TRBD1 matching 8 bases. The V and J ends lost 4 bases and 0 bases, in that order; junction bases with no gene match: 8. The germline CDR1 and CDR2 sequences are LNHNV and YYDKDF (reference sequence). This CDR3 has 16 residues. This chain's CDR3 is CATSTYQTGASYEQYF. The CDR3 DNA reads TGTGCCACCAGCACATATCAGACAGGGGCCTCCTACGAGCAGTACTTC.

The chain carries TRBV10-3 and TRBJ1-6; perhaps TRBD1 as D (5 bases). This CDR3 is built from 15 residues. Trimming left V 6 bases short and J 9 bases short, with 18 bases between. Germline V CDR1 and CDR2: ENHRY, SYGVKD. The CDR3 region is CAISRGETVTSPLHF. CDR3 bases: TGTGCCATCAGCCGAGGCGAGACAGTCACTTCACCCCTCCACTTT.

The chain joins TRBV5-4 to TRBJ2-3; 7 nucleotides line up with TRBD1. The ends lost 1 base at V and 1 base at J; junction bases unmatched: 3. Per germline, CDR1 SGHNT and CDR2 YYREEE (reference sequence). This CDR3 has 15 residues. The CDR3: CASSLPGQRTDTQYF. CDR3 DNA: TGTGCCAGCAGCTTGCCGGGACAGCGCACAGATACGCAGTATTTT.

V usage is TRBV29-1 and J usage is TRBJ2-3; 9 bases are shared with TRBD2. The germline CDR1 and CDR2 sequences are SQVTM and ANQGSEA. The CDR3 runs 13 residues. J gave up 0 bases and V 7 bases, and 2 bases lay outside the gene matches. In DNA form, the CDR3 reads TGCAGCGGCACTAGCGGGAGCACAGATACGCAGTATTTT. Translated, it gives CSGTSGSTDTQYF.

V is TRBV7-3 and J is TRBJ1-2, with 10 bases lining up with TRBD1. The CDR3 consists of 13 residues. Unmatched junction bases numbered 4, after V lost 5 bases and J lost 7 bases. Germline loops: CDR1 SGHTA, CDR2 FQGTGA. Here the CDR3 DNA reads TGTGCCAGCAGCCCCCGGACAGGGGGTGGCTACACCTTC. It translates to CASSPRTGGGYTF. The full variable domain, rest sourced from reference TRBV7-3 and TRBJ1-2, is GAGVSQTPSNKVTEKGKYVELRCDPISGHTALYWYRQSLGQGPEFLIYFQGTGAADDSGLPNDRFFAVRPEGSVSTLKIQRTERGDSAVYLCASSPRTGGGYTFGSGTRLTVV.

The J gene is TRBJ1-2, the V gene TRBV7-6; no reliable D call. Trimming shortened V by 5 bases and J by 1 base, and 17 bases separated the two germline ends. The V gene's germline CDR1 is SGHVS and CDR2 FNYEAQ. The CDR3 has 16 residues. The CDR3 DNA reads TGTGCCAGCAGCAGCGGCTGGGGTCCCATTAACTATGGCTACACCTTC. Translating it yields CASSSGWGPINYGYTF.

The CDR3 loop is CASIPGGAGGRSNQPQHF. The CDR3 DNA sequence: TGTGCCAGCATCCCGGGGGGAGCAGGGGGCCGTTCTAATCAGCCCCAGCATTTT. The V call is TRBV28, the J call TRBJ1-5; the match to TRBD1 covers 8 bases. CDR3 length: 18 amino acids. The trim removed 7 bases at V and 4 bases at J, leaving 18 bases unmatched. Germline CDR1 reads MDHEN; CDR2 reads SYDVKM. The variable domain in full, with the rest retrieved from reference TRBV28 and TRBJ1-5, is DVKVTQSSRYLVKRTGEKVFLECVQDMDHENMFWYRQDPGLGLRLIYFSYDVKMKEKGDIPEGYSVSREKKERFSLILESASTNQTSMYLCASIPGGAGGRSNQPQHFGDGTRLSIL.

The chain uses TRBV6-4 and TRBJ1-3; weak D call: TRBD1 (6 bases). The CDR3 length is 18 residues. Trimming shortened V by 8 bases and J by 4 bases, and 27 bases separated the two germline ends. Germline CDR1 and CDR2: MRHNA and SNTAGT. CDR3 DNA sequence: TGTGCCAGCCCTTGTCAGGTAACAGGGACAACAGAGGGAAACACCATATATTTT. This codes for CASPCQVTGTTEGNTIYF.